The sequence of this T cell receptor (beta chain) was determined in a study of shared clonotypes between healthy human individuals. Study as a whole: CD4 naive and memory got three plates each, CD8 naive two, CD8 memory one.

Trimming cost V 0 bases and J 3 bases, with 7 bases left between them. CDR1 is SGHDT and CDR2 is YYEEEE in the germline V gene. CDR3 length: 13 residues. Positively selected for CCR7, the CD45RO-negative cells used as naive CD8 cells excluded terminally differentiated effector memory CD45RA+ cells. Turning to this clone: Its matching antigen is unknown.

Study-wide results and limits: Among non-shared clonotypes, generation probabilities were lower than among those shared by all four donors.

Researchers ran the assay at a deep level. Per the original data handling: Sequence data from immunoSEQ were junction-only and lacked quality scores; consequently, filtering differed. Repertoires were generated with immunoSEQ multiplex PCR, while TCRdb's copy carries only in-frame clones and drops some. That table gives V, J and clone size, and the DNA gave D and trimming. The repertoire holds more than 550,000 clones, 92% seen once, with about a quarter in the top ten. This sequence joins TRBV5-6 and TRBJ2-7, with D possibly TRBD1 on 5 matching bases. This TCR was sampled from a man under 40 in good health. Sequencing was performed on naive CD8+ T cells sorted from blood. The CDR3 loop is CASSLDTGYEQYF. DNA for the CDR3: TGTGCCAGCAGCTTGGACACAGGCTACGAGCAGTACTTC.